One sample yielded the 10 T cell receptor beta chains listed below, sequenced in a study of shared clonotypes between healthy human individuals. The table came from immunoSEQ multiplex PCR; TCRdb's copy has only in-frame clones and leaves some out. This table has about 2.3 million clones, 90% to 95% appearing once. Sequenced material: naive CD4+ T cells from PBMCs. The subset: CD45RA+ positively selected. These TCRs come from a man between 18 and 29 years old in good health. Some clones in this sample may be carry-over from other donors' samples.

The chain couples TRBV27 to TRBJ2-3; 9 positions agree with TRBD2. The CDR3 has 17 amino acids. Trimming removed 3 bases from V and 7 bases from J; junction bases left unmatched: 14. Germline V gene data show CDR1 as MNHEY and CDR2 as SMNVEV (reference sequence). CDR3: CASSLAAPGLAPHTQYF. The CDR3 region has the DNA TGTGCCAGCAGTTTGGCGGCACCGGGACTAGCCCCGCATACGCAGTATTTT.

The J gene is TRBJ2-5, the V gene TRBV11-2; TRBD2 aligns across 7 bases. V lost 5 bases to trimming and J lost 3 bases; unmatched junction nucleotides: 6. This CDR3 contains 14 residues. The germline V gene encodes CDR1 SGHAT and CDR2 FQNNGV. CDR3 sequence (DNA): TGTGCCAGCAGCCCGACTGGGGGGGAAGAGACCCAGTACTTC. Its translation: CASSPTGGEETQYF.

Turning to this clone: This sample also contains other DNA sequences that code for the same CDR3. This sequence joins TRBV5-1 and TRBJ2-5; possibly TRBD1 for D (6 bases). In germline, CDR1 is SGHRS, CDR2 YFSETQ. The V and J ends lost 4 bases and 2 bases respectively, with 12 bases between them. This CDR3 is built from 14 residues. CDR3 nucleotides: TGCGCCAGCAGCCCACAGGGTACTCAAGAGACCCAGTACTTC. It codes for CASSPQGTQETQYF.

This chain connects TRBV29-1 to TRBJ1-3; no reliable D call. CDR1 is SQVTM, CDR2 ANQGSEA, per germline. Deletions cut 3 bases from V and 0 bases from J, with 6 bases between. The CDR3 consists of 13 residues. The CDR3 bases are TGCAGCGTTGAGGGGAGCTCTGGAAACACCATATATTTT. It is translated as CSVEGSSGNTIYF.

The V gene is TRBV28, the J gene TRBJ1-2, with unresolved D. In germline, CDR1 is MDHEN, CDR2 SYDVKM. Trimming removed 6 bases at V and 7 bases at J, with 15 bases between. The length of the CDR3 is 13 residues. The CDR3: CASSAPNRIGYTF. The CDR3 region has the DNA TGTGCCAGCAGCGCACCCAACAGAATTGGCTACACCTTC.

V usage is TRBV2 and J usage is TRBJ2-7; no clear D. Germline V gene sequence: CDR1 SNHLY, CDR2 FYNNEI. V gave up 11 bases and J gave up 7 bases, with 15 bases separating them. The CDR3 length is 11 residues. The CDR3 loop is CAVRAFGEQYF. CDR3 nucleotides: TGTGCCGTACGGGCTTTTGGGGAGCAGTACTTC.

The chain combines TRBV7-2 with TRBJ1-2; 7 nucleotides agree with TRBD1. CDR1 and CDR2 from the germline V gene are SGHTA and FQGNSA. This CDR3 has 16 amino acids. Losses at the gene ends were 5 bases for V and 6 bases for J; bases not matched to a gene: 15. In nucleotides, the CDR3 is TGTGCCAGCAGCCCCGACAGGGTAACATCCCAGGATGGCTACACCTTC. Its translation: CASSPDRVTSQDGYTF. Using reference TRBV7-2 and TRBJ1-2 for the parts outside the CDR3, the full variable domain is GAGVSQSPSNKVTEKGKDVELRCDPISGHTALYWYRQSLGQGLEFLIYFQGNSAPDKSGLPSDRFSAERTGGSVSTLTIQRTQQEDSAVYLCASSPDRVTSQDGYTFGSGTRLTVV.

The V call is TRBV5-1, the J call TRBJ2-7; 11 nucleotides match TRBD2. The J segment lost 0 bases and the V segment lost 9 bases, leaving 14 bases of the junction unmatched. Germline lookup yields CDR1 SGHRS and CDR2 YFSETQ. The CDR3 length is 17 residues. The CDR3 is CATLGTSGAKSSYEQYF. The CDR3 DNA reads TGCGCCACCCTAGGGACTAGCGGAGCAAAAAGCTCCTACGAGCAGTACTTC.

The chain links TRBV2 to TRBJ2-2; maybe TRBD2 (5 bases). The CDR3 is made up of 14 amino acids. Trimming pared 4 bases from V and 3 bases from J, leaving 9 bases between. Germline V lookup: CDR1 SNHLY, CDR2 FYNNEI. The CDR3 nucleotides read TGTGCCAGCAGTGTAGGGCGGGACACCGGGGAGCTGTTTTTT. Translation gives CASSVGRDTGELFF.

The chain couples TRBV7-2 to TRBJ2-5; D uncertain. V was trimmed by 4 bases and J by 7 bases, leaving 13 bases between them. The CDR3 totals 13 residues. The germline gives CDR1 SGHTA, CDR2 FQGNSA. This CDR3 is CASSSYRVGTQYF. The CDR3 nucleotides are TGTGCCAGCAGCTCCTACCGGGTGGGGACCCAGTACTTC.